What follows are 2 T cell receptor beta chains derived from one specimen sequenced in a study of cytomegalovirus exposure and HLA in healthy donors. Primers for the PCR totalled 60 Vbeta and 13 Jbeta. The protocol was immunoSEQ multiplex PCR, while the TCRdb copy is restricted to in-frame clones and leaves out a portion. The sample's table shows 80,000 to 95,000 clones. Sequenced input: PBMCs. All receptors come from a man aged 50-59 years in good health and CMV-seropositive.

The chain has TRBV5-6 and TRBJ2-1; 7 positions match TRBD2. Germline V gives CDR1 SGHDT, CDR2 YYEEEE. Trimming at V came to 4 bases and at J to 2 bases, leaving 12 bases not matched to a gene. CDR3 length: 17 amino acids. In DNA form, the CDR3 reads TGTGCCAGCAGCGCCTCGTTGTGGGAGGGTCCCTACAATGAGCAGTTCTTC. This codes for CASSASLWEGPYNEQFF.

The chain has TRBV28 and TRBJ2-7, with 8 bases identical to TRBD2. The length of the CDR3 is 15 residues. After removal of 2 bases from V and 3 bases from J, the junction contained 6 bases not matched to a gene. Germline V lookup: CDR1 MDHEN, CDR2 SYDVKM. Here the CDR3 reads CASSLGASGRYEQYF. CDR3 nucleotides: TGTGCCAGCAGTTTAGGGGCTAGCGGGCGCTACGAGCAGTACTTC.